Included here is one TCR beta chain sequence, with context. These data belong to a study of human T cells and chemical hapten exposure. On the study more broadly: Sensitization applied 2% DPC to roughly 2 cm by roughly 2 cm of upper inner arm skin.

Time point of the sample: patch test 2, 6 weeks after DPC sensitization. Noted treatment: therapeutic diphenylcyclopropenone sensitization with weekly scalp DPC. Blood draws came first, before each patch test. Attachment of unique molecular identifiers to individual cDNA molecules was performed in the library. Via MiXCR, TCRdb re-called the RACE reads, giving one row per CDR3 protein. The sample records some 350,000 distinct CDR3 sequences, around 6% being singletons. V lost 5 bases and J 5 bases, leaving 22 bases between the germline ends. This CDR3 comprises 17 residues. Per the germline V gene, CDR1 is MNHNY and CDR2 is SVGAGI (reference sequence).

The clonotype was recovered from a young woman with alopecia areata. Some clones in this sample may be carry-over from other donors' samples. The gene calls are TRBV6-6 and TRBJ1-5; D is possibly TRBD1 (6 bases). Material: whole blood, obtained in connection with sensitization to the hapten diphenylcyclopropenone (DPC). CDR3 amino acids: CASSRRDKRPPDQPQHF. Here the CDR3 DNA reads TGTGCCAGCAGTCGACGGGACAAACGTCCCCCGGATCAGCCCCAGCATTTT.